This TCR beta chain derives from a study of early T cells in non-severe SARS-CoV-2 infection. Points from the study as a whole: Matching against VDJdb likely underestimated virus-specific expansions, favoring anti-spike CD8.

V dropped 4 bases and J dropped 5 bases, with 9 bases sitting between them. The CDR3 length is 12 residues. The V gene's germline CDR1 is LNHDA and CDR2 SQIVND (reference sequence). Individual cDNA molecules each received unique molecular identifiers attached to them. TCRdb used MiXCR to reprocess the 5' RACE reads, holding one entry per CDR3 protein. In the table there are roughly 80,000 distinct CDR3 sequences, 5.5% to 7.5% of which are singletons. This clonotype has more than one count but fewer than ten. Its antigen is not identified. The specimen was whole blood. The chain employs TRBV19 and TRBJ2-7, with D tentatively TRBD2 (5 bases). The receptor was isolated from an adult who was a healthcare worker with PCR-confirmed SARS-CoV-2 infection or an uninfected control (not recorded which). This CDR3 is CASSNRGNEQYF. The CDR3 DNA is TGTGCCAGTAGTAATCGGGGTAACGAGCAGTACTTC.